The 10 T cell receptor beta chains listed next were all sequenced from one sample in a study of T cells in Graves' hyperthyroidism and ophthalmopathy (dated 2019 in TCRdb). Library construction relied on multiplex PCR. TCRdb shows the sequencer as Illumina HiSeq 2000. The TCR beta CDR3 regions were amplified from RNA transcripts. The first round of RT-PCR for the TCR CDR3 was performed with the HTBI primer set and the Qiagen OneStep RT-PCR kit. The public reads were run again by TCRdb, first through fastp at Q25 and then through MiXCR, and only productive beta chains were kept. Under each unique CDR3 protein, matching rows form one entry showing the most common genes and DNA. The sample table records around 370,000 distinct CDR3 sequences; 18% of these occur just once. The ten top clones hold 40% of the sample. Material for sequencing was blood. The receptors were sampled from a man aged 18-30 years with Graves' ophthalmopathy.

This clonotype was counted ten times or more. This chain uses TRBV7-9 with TRBJ2-2, with 10 bases matching TRBD2. Germline V gene sequence: CDR1 SEHNR, CDR2 FQNEAQ (reference sequence). This CDR3 is 15 amino acids long. The ends lost 10 bases at V and 4 bases at J; junction bases unmatched: 9. Here the CDR3 reads CAKGPQRGGTGELFF. The CDR3 DNA is TGTGCCAAGGGCCCCCAGCGGGGGGGCACCGGGGAGCTGTTTTTT.

This chain connects TRBV14 to TRBJ1-6; 7 nucleotides match TRBD1. Germline V CDR1 and CDR2: SGHDN, FVKESK. V lost 2 bases and J lost 7; bases outside the gene matches: 5. This CDR3 region has 15 residues. CDR3 DNA sequence: TGTGCCAGCAGCCAACTCGGGACAGCGAATTCACCCCTCCACTTT. This gives the protein CASSQLGTANSPLHF.

At least ten counts were recorded for this clonotype. V gene TRBV4-1 combines with J gene TRBJ2-1; TRBD1 agrees at 10 bases. Looked up from germline, CDR1 is MGHRA and CDR2 is YSYEKL. This CDR3 is built from 15 residues. J lost 4 bases, V lost 4 bases, and 4 bases had no gene match. The CDR3 DNA sequence: TGCGCCAGCAGCCGAGGACAGGGGGAGTACAATGAGCAGTTCTTC. Translating it yields CASSRGQGEYNEQFF.

This clonotype was detected only a few times. V gene TRBV24-1 combines with J gene TRBJ1-2; maybe TRBD1 (6 bases). The V gene's germline CDR1 is KGHDR and CDR2 SFDVKD. With 10 bases removed from V and 3 bases from J, the gap between germline ends came to 11 bases. The CDR3 is 12 residues long. The CDR3 bases are TGTGCCACTTCCCCAGGGGACTATGGCTACACCTTC. It translates to CATSPGDYGYTF.

This clonotype has ten or more counts. V is TRBV24-1 and J is TRBJ1-1; D is unclear. The length of the CDR3 is 13 residues. Germline V gene lookup returns CDR1 KGHDR and CDR2 SFDVKD. V lost 9 bases to trimming and J lost 2 bases, with 12 bases between them. The CDR3: CATQGTTNTEAFF. CDR3 DNA sequence: TGTGCCACCCAAGGAACGACAAACACTGAAGCTTTCTTT.

This clonotype was seen at least ten times. DNA of the CDR3: TGTGCCACCAGCAGAGATTTATCGGGGGCGCATGGCTACACCTTC. Translation: CATSRDLSGAHGYTF. This chain connects TRBV15 to TRBJ1-2; D is possibly TRBD1 (6 bases). V lost 0 bases and J lost 6, with 14 bases in between. The CDR3 is 15 amino acids. Germline V CDR1 and CDR2: LNHNV, YYDKDF (reference sequence).

This chain links TRBV4-1 with TRBJ1-2; 8 bases map to TRBD1. The ends lost 1 base at V and 4 bases at J; junction bases unmatched: 8. The CDR3 has 16 residues. Germline CDR1 and CDR2: MGHRA and YSYEKL. Written as DNA, the CDR3 is TGCGCCAGCAGCCAAGTCGGAACAGGGGGACGCTATGGCTACACCTTC. Protein sequence: CASSQVGTGGRYGYTF.

This clonotype turned up a few times. J is TRBJ2-7 and V is TRBV29-1; TRBD1 might be the D (6 bases). This CDR3 has 13 residues. V was cut by 7 bases and J by 2 bases, with 15 bases left in between. Germline loops: CDR1 SQVTM, CDR2 ANQGSEA. The CDR3 sequence is CSAETDRTYEQYF. Written as DNA, the CDR3 is TGCAGCGCCGAAACGGACAGAACCTACGAGCAGTACTTC.

The gene calls are TRBV4-1 and TRBJ1-1; D may be TRBD1 (5 bases). V shed 6 bases and J shed 0 bases, with 14 bases lying between them. The CDR3 runs 15 residues. Per germline, CDR1 MGHRA and CDR2 YSYEKL. The CDR3 DNA sequence: TGCGCCAGCAGTATCTCCGGGACGGTGAACACTGAAGCTTTCTTT. Its translation: CASSISGTVNTEAFF.

This clonotype was counted only a few times. The chain has TRBV7-2 and TRBJ2-1, with TRBD1 as a possible D gene (6 bases). The CDR3 loop spans 11 amino acids. The V gene's germline CDR1 is SGHTA and CDR2 FQGNSA. Trimming took off 5 bases at V and 10 bases at J, with 9 bases between the two ends. Here the CDR3 reads CASSRTDEQFF. The CDR3 DNA is TGTGCCAGCAGCCGGACAGACGAGCAGTTCTTC.